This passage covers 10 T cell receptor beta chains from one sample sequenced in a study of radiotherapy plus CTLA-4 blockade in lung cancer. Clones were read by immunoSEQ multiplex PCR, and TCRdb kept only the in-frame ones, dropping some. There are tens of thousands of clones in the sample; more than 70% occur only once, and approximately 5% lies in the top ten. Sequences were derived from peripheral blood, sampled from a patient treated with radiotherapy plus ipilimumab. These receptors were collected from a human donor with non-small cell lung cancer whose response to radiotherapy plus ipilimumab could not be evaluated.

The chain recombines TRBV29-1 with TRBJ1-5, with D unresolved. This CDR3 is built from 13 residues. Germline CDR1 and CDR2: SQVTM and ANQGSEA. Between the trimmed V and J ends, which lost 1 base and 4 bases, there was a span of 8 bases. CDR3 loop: CSVEVQVNQPQHF. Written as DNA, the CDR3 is TGCAGCGTTGAAGTGCAGGTAAATCAGCCCCAGCATTTT.

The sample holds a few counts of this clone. CDR3 amino acids: CASSEMGQGFADTQYF. The CDR3 bases are TGTGCCAGCAGTGAAATGGGACAGGGATTCGCAGATACGCAGTATTTT. V usage is TRBV6-1 and J usage is TRBJ2-3, with 9 positions matching TRBD1. The CDR3 totals 16 residues. The V segment lost 2 bases and the J segment 4 bases; nucleotides outside the gene matches: 7. Germline V gene lookup returns CDR1 MNHNS and CDR2 SASEGT.

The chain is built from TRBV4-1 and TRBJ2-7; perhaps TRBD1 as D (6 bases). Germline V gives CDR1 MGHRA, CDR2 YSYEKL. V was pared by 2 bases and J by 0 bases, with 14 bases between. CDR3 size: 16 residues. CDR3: CASSQPAGAISYEQYF. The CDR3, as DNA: TGCGCCAGCAGCCAACCCGCAGGGGCGATCTCCTACGAGCAGTACTTC.

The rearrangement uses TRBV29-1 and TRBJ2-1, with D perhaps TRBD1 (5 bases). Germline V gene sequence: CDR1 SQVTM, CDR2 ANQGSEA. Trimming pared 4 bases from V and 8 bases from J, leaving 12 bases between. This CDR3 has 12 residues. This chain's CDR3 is CSVVRAGDEQFF. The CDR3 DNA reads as TGCAGCGTTGTCAGGGCCGGCGATGAGCAGTTCTTC.

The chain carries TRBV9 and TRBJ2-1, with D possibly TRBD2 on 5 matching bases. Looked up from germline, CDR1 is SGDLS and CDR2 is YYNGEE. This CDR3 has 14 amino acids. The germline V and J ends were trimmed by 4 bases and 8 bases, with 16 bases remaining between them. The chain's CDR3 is CASSPLGSSYEQFF. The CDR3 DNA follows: TGTGCCAGCAGCCCACTCGGTTCTAGCTATGAGCAGTTCTTC.

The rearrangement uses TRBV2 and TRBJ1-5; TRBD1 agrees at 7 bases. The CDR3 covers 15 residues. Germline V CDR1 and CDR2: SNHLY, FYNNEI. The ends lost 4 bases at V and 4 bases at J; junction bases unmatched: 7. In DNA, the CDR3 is TGTGCCAGCAGTGTTGGGGACAGTGGTAATCAGCCCCAGCATTTT. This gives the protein CASSVGDSGNQPQHF.

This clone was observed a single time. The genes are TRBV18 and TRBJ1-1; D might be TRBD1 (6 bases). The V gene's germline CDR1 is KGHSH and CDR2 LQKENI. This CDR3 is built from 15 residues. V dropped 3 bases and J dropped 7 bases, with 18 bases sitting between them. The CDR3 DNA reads TGTGCCAGCTCACCGACCGGACAGAGGGGCAATGAAGCTTTCTTT. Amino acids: CASSPTGQRGNEAFF.

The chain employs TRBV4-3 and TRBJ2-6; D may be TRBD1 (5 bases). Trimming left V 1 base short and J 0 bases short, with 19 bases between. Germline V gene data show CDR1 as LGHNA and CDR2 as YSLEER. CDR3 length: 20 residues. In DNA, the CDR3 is TGCGCCAGCAGCCAAGGGGCAGGGCTCACGTGGAGCTCTGGGGCCAACGTCCTGACTTTC. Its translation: CASSQGAGLTWSSGANVLTF.

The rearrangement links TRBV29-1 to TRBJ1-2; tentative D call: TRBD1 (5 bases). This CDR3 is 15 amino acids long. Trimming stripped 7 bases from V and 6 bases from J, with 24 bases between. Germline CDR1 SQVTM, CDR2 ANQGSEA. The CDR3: CSAYAPGGRRDGYTF. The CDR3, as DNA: TGCAGCGCCTACGCTCCGGGGGGAAGGAGGGATGGCTACACCTTC.

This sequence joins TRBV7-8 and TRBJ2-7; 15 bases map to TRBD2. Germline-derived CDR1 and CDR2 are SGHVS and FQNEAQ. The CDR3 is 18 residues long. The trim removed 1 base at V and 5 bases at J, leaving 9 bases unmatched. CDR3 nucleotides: TGTGCCAGCAGCTTAGAAGGGACTAGCGGGAGGTTCTTCAACGAGCAGTACTTC. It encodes CASSLEGTSGRFFNEQYF.